This is a list of T cell receptor beta chains from one sample in a study of blood T cell repertoires in COVID-19. The protocol was immunoSEQ multiplex PCR, while the TCRdb copy is restricted to in-frame clones and leaves out a portion. Here the sample spans some 120,000 clones, 90% being singletons. The sample taken for sequencing was peripheral blood. The receptors derive from a human donor with active COVID-19. The donor label of this sample is uncertain. CDR3s include the opening cysteine and the closing phenylalanine or tryptophan. The D gene is left open where the match is weak.

CDR3: CASSLSGEQYF
D: .
J: TRBJ2-7
V: TRBV5-1

CDR3: CATVGRGTYNSPLHF
D: TRBD1
J: TRBJ1-6
V: TRBV15

CDR3: CASGSSRSADTQYF
D: .
J: TRBJ2-3
V: TRBV9

CDR3: CASSPSPILTGGYGYTF
D: TRBD1
J: TRBJ1-2
V: TRBV7-6

CDR3: CASSPQGARNQPQHF
D: TRBD1
J: TRBJ1-5
V: TRBV6-5

CDR3: CATSRGQVTDTQYF
D: TRBD1
J: TRBJ2-3
V: TRBV15

CDR3: CASSFSGNQPQHF
D: .
J: TRBJ1-5
V: TRBV12-3/TRBV12-4

CDR3: CASSQGMNTEAFF
D: .
J: TRBJ1-1
V: TRBV7-7

CDR3: CASSGRDRGYTEAFF
D: TRBD1
J: TRBJ1-1
V: TRBV9

CDR3: CASSLGNSGAYEQYF
D: TRBD2
J: TRBJ2-7
V: TRBV7-6

CDR3: CSASRGPNQPQHF
D: .
J: TRBJ1-5
V: TRBV20-1

CDR3: CASSRTRGTQYF
D: TRBD2
J: TRBJ2-5
V: TRBV11-3

CDR3: CASSPDSDTQYF
D: .
J: TRBJ2-3
V: TRBV27

CDR3: CASSEDAGGALINEQFF
D: TRBD2
J: TRBJ2-1
V: TRBV2

CDR3: CASSQDGETPTGPYEQYF
D: .
J: TRBJ2-7
V: TRBV14